Below, one T cell receptor (beta chain) is given with its context. These data originate in a study of control samples from healthy donors and cancer patients. V lost 1 base to trimming and J lost 7 bases, with 11 bases between them. This CDR3 region has 13 residues. Germline CDR1 and CDR2: LNHNV and YYDKDF (reference sequence). Profiling relied on immunoSEQ multiplex PCR, and the TCRdb table lists in-frame clones only, not all of them. The sample gives approximately 100,000 clones, about 86% of which show up once; 13% to 15% is in the top ten. The receptor was derived from a man aged 25-45 years in good health. The chain carries TRBV15 and TRBJ2-7; D is undetermined. The sample taken for sequencing was blood. CDR3 in DNA: TGTGCCACCAGCAGAGGTAGCACGAATGAGCAGTACTTC. Encoded protein: CATSRGSTNEQYF.